Shown below are 11 T cell receptor beta chains from a single sample sequenced in a study of T cell repertoires in cytomegalovirus infection. TCRdb fed the reads into MiXCR, producing one record per CDR3 protein. This sample yields roughly 280,000 distinct CDR3 sequences, of which around 15% are seen a single time; 8.8% belongs to the top ten. The sample taken for sequencing was PBMCs. Every receptor here comes from a human donor in good health (CMV status not recorded). Some clones in this sample may be carry-over from other donors' samples.

This clonotype occurred a few times. The rearrangement joins TRBV7-8 to TRBJ2-1; tentative D call: TRBD2 (5 bases). CDR3 length: 18 residues. V was trimmed by 5 bases and J by 0 bases, leaving 20 bases between them. CDR1 SGHVS and CDR2 FQNEAQ come from the germline V gene. The CDR3 DNA sequence: TGTGCCAGCAGCCCCCGTGTCTCTCGAGGGAGCTCCTACAATGAGCAGTTCTTC. Translating it yields CASSPRVSRGSSYNEQFF.

The chain carries TRBV20-1 and TRBJ1-5; 7 positions match TRBD1. Unmatched junction bases numbered 7, after V lost 5 bases and J lost 6 bases. The V gene's germline CDR1 is DFQATT and CDR2 SNEGSKA (reference sequence). This CDR3 comprises 13 residues. DNA of the CDR3: TGCAGTGCTTCAGGGGGAGTTGGTCAGCCCCAGCATTTT. Translation gives CSASGGVGQPQHF.

This clonotype was seen only a few times. The genes are TRBV6-1 and TRBJ2-5; no firm D call. Germline lookup yields CDR1 MNHNS and CDR2 SASEGT. Trimming took 1 base from V and 0 from J, leaving 9 bases between them. The CDR3 sequence is 15 residues long. The CDR3 region is CASSEEAIYQETQYF. DNA of the CDR3: TGTGCCAGCAGTGAAGAGGCGATTTACCAAGAGACCCAGTACTTC.

This clonotype has just a few counts. This rearrangement joins TRBV6-6 to TRBJ2-5; no clear D. The CDR3 is 12 amino acids. V shed 0 bases and J shed 7 bases, with 6 bases lying between them. Germline V gives CDR1 MNHNY, CDR2 SVGAGI (reference sequence). The chain's CDR3 is CASSYSRSTQYF. CDR3 DNA sequence: TGTGCCAGCAGTTACTCGAGGTCGACCCAGTACTTC.

CDR3 amino acids: CASSPQITGANVLTF. CDR3 bases: TGTGCCAGCAGCCCCCAAATAACTGGGGCCAACGTCCTGACTTTC. The V call is TRBV11-2, the J call TRBJ2-6; the D is unclear. Looked up from germline, CDR1 is SGHAT and CDR2 is FQNNGV. The length of the CDR3 is 15 residues. The V end was cut by 5 bases, the J end by 2 bases, with 10 bases between.

The genes are TRBV20-1 and TRBJ2-5; D possibly corresponds to TRBD2 (6 bases). There are 14 residues in the CDR3. Looked up from germline, CDR1 is DFQATT and CDR2 is SNEGSKA (reference sequence). V lost 5 bases and J lost 3, with 16 bases in between. The CDR3 reads CSAGRWRGKETQYF. The CDR3 DNA follows: TGCAGTGCTGGGAGGTGGCGGGGCAAAGAGACCCAGTACTTC.

There are a few counts of this clonotype. The V call is TRBV20-1, the J call TRBJ2-5, with unresolved D. The V and J ends lost 6 bases and 0 bases respectively, with 17 bases between them. Germline values: CDR1 DFQATT, CDR2 SNEGSKA (reference sequence). The CDR3 sequence is 15 residues long. CDR3 sequence reads: CSAPTALSNQETQYF. In nucleotides, the CDR3 is TGCAGTGCCCCGACTGCCTTGAGCAACCAAGAGACCCAGTACTTC.

This clonotype was picked up many times. The chain couples TRBV7-2 to TRBJ2-3; 7 nucleotides match TRBD2. This CDR3 contains 16 residues. J was trimmed by 5 bases and V by 0 bases; bases with no gene match: 8. Germline CDR1 SGHTA, CDR2 FQGNSA. The DNA of the CDR3 is TGTGCCAGCAGCTTAGCGCGGACGGGAGGTTTAGATACGCAGTATTTT. Residues: CASSLARTGGLDTQYF.

The rearrangement uses TRBV27 and TRBJ2-7; 8 positions match TRBD1. Germline CDR1 MNHEY, CDR2 SMNVEV (reference sequence). The CDR3 extends over 14 amino acids. J gave up 2 bases and V 5 bases, and 5 bases lay outside the gene matches. CDR3 in amino acids: CASSLTGVPYEQYF. The CDR3 coding sequence is TGTGCCAGCAGTCTGACAGGGGTCCCCTACGAGCAGTACTTC.

V gene TRBV29-1 combines with J gene TRBJ2-1; 9 nucleotides align to TRBD2. The V gene's germline CDR1 is SQVTM and CDR2 ANQGSEA. The ends lost 7 bases at V and 11 bases at J; junction bases unmatched: 15. This CDR3 has 14 residues. The CDR3 is CSGGSAGGPGQQFF. Written as DNA, the CDR3 is TGCAGCGGGGGGTCGGCGGGAGGGCCGGGTCAGCAGTTCTTC.

This clonotype was counted only a few times. The gene calls are TRBV29-1 and TRBJ1-1; no firm D call. Trimming removed 4 bases at V and 3 bases at J, with 12 bases between. The germline gives CDR1 SQVTM, CDR2 ANQGSEA. The CDR3 loop spans 13 amino acids. CDR3 sequence reads: CSVGVRRDTEAFF. The CDR3 DNA follows: TGCAGCGTTGGGGTCCGGAGGGACACTGAAGCTTTCTTT.